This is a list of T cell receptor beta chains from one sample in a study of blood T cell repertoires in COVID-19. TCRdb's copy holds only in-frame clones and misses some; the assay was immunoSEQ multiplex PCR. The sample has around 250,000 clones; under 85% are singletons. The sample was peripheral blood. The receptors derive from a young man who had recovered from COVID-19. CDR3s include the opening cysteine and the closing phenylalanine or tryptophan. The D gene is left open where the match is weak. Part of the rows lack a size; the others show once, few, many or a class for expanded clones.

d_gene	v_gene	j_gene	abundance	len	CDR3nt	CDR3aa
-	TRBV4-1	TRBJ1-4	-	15	TGCGCCAGCAGCCAAGTGGGAGGGGCGGGCGAAAAACTGTTTTTT	CASSQVGGAGEKLFF
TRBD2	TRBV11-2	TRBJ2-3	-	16	TGTGCCAGCAGCTACGAGGGGACTAGCGGGGTAGATACGCAGTATTTT	CASSYEGTSGVDTQYF
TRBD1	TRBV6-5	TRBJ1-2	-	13	TGTGCCAGCAGCCGTACAGGGGCTGGCGGCTACACCTTC	CASSRTGAGGYTF
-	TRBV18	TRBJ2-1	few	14	TGTGCCAGCTCACGGGCGTCTAGCGTTTGGGAGCAGTTCTTC	CASSRASSVWEQFF
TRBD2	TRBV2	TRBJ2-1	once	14	TGTGCCAGCAGGCCCCGCGTTGGCGGGGGGGAGCAGTTCTTC	CASRPRVGGGEQFF
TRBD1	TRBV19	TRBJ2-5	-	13	TGTGCCGCCGCGAGGGGGCAAATGGGGACCCAGTACTTC	CAAARGQMGTQYF
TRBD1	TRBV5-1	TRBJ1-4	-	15	TGCGCCAGCAGCCTGACAGGGGGCGGTAATGAAAAACTGTTTTTT	CASSLTGGGNEKLFF
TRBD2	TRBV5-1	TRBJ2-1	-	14	TGCGCCAGCAGCTTGGGTGGGGAGGGCAATGAGCAGTTCTTC	CASSLGGEGNEQFF
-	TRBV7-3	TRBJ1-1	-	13	TGTGCCAGCAGCTTTTTAGCGAACACTGAAGCTTTCTTT	CASSFLANTEAFF
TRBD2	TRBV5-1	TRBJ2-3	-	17	TGCGCCAGCAGCTTGGGGAGGGCTAGCGGGACCACAGATACGCAGTATTTT	CASSLGRASGTTDTQYF
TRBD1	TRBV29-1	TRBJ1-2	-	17	TGCAGCGTTCGATCCCGGGACAGGGGGAGGCCTAACTATGGCTACACCTTC	CSVRSRDRGRPNYGYTF
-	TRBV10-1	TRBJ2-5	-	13	TGCGCCAGCTCAAGGGGGTACCAAGAGACCCAGTACTTC	CASSRGYQETQYF
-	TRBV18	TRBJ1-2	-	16	TGTGCCAGCTCCCCGCCATCGGGGGGCCCTCTATATGGCTACACCTTC	CASSPPSGGPLYGYTF
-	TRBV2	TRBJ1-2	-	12	TGTGCCAGCAGGGGCACTGACTATGGCTACACCTTC	CASRGTDYGYTF
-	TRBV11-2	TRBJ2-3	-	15	TGTGCCAGCGCATCCTTGCGGGCACACACAGATACGCAGTATTTT	CASASLRAHTDTQYF
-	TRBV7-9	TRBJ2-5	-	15	TGTGCCAGCAGCTTAGCGGGGGGGGCACAAGAGACCCAGTACTTC	CASSLAGGAQETQYF